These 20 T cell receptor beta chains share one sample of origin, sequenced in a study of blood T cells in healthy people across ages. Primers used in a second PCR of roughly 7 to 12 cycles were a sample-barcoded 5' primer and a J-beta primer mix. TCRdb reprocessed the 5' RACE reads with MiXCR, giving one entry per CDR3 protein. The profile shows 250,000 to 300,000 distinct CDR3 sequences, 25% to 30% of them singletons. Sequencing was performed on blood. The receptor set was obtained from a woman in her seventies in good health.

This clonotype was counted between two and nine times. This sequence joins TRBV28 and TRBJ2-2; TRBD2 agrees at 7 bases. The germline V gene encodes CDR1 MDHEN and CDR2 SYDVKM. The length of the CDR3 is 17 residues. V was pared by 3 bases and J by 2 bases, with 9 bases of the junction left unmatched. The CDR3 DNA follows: TGTGCCAGCAGTTTCCGGGGACTATCCTCTAACACCGGGGAGCTGTTTTTT. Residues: CASSFRGLSSNTGELFF.

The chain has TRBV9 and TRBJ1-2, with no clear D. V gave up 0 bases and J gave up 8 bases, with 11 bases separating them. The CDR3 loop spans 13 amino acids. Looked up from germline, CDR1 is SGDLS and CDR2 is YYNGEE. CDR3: CASSVALSRGYTF. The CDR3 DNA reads TGTGCCAGCAGCGTAGCCCTGTCGAGGGGCTACACCTTC.

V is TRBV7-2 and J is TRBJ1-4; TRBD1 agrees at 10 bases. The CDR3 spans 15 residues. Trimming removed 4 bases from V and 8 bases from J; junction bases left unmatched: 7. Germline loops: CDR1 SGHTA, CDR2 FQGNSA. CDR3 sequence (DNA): TGTGCCAGCAGCTACTCCGGGACAGGGGCAGAAAAACTGTTTTTT. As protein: CASSYSGTGAEKLFF.

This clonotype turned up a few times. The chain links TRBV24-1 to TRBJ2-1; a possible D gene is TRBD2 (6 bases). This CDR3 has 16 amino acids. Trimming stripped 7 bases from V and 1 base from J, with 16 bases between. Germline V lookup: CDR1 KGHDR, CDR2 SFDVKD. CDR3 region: CATSVPGSESYNEQFF. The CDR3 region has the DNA TGTGCCACCAGCGTCCCCGGGAGCGAATCCTACAATGAGCAGTTCTTC.

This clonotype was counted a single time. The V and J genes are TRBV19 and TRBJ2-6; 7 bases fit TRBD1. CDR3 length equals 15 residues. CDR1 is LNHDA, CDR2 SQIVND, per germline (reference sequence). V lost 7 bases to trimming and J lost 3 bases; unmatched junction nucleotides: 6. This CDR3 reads CASIMTGSGANVLTF. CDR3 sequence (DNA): TGTGCCAGTATTATGACAGGGAGTGGGGCCAACGTCCTGACTTTC.

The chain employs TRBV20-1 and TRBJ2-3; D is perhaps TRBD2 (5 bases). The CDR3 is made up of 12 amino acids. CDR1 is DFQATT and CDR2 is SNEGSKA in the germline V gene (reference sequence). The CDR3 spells CAGGGSTDTQYF. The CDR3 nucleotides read TGCGCCGGTGGAGGAAGCACAGATACGCAGTATTTT.

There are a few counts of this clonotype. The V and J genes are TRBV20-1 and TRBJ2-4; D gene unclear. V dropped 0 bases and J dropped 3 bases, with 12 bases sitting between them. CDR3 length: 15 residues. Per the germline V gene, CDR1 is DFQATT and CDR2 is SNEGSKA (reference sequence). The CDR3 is CSAREGQVGKNIQYF. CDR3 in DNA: TGCAGTGCTAGAGAGGGCCAGGTGGGCAAAAACATTCAGTACTTC.

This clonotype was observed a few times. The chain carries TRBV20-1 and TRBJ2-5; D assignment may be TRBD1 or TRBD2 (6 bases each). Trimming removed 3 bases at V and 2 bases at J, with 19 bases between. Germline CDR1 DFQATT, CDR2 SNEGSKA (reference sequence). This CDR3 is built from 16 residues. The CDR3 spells CSASPNGGPGQETQYF. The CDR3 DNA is TGCAGTGCTAGCCCCAACGGGGGCCCGGGGCAAGAGACCCAGTACTTC.

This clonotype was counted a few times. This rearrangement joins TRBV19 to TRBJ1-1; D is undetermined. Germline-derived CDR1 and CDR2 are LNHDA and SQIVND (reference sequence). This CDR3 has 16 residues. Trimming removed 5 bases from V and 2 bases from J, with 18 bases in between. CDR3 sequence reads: CASSPTNLLLNTEAFF. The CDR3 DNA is TGTGCCAGTAGTCCGACAAACCTTCTACTAAACACTGAAGCTTTCTTT.

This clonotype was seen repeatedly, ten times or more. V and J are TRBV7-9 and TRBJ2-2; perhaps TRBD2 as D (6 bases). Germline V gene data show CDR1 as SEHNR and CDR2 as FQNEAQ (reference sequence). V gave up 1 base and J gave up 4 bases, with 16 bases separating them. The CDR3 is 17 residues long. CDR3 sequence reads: CASSLVPGLGFTGELFF. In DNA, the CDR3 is TGTGCCAGCAGCTTAGTGCCGGGACTGGGATTCACCGGGGAGCTGTTTTTT.

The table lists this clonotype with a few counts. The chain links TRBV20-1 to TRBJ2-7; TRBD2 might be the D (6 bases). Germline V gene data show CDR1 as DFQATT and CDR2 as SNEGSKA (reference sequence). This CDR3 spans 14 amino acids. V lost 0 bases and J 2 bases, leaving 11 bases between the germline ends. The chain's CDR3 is CSARDIGSTYEQYF. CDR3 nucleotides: TGCAGTGCTAGAGATATCGGGAGTACCTACGAGCAGTACTTC.

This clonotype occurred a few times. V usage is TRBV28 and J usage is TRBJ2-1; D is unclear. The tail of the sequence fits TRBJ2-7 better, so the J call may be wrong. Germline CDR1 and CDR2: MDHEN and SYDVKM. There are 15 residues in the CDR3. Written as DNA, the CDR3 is TGTGCCAGCAGCCCCAAAAGGGTTCGTCCCTACGAGCAGTACTTC. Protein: CASSPKRVRPYEQYF.

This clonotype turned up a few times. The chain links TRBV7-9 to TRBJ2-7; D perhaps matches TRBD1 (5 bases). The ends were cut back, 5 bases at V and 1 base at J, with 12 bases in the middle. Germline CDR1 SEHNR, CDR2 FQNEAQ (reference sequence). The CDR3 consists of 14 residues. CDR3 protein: CASSPGSVSYEQYF. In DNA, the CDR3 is TGTGCCAGCAGCCCAGGGTCGGTATCCTACGAGCAGTACTTC.

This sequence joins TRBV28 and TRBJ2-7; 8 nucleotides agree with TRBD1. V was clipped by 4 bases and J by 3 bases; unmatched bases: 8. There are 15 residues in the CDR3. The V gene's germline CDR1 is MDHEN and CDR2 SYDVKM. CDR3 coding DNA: TGTGCCAGCAGTTCACACGGGACAGGCCTCTACGAGCAGTACTTC. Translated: CASSSHGTGLYEQYF.

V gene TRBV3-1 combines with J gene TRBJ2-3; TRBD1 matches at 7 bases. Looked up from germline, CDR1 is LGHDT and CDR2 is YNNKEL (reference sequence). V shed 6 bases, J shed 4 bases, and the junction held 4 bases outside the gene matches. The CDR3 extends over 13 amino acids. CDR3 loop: CASRFGQADTQYF. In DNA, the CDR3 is TGTGCCAGCAGATTCGGACAGGCAGATACGCAGTATTTT.

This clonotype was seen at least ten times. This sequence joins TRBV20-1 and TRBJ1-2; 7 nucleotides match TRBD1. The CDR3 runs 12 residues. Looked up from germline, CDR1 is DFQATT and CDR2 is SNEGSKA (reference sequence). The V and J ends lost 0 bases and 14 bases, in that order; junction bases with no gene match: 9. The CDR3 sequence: CSAREGQPFSTF. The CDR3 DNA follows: TGCAGTGCTAGAGAGGGACAGCCCTTCTCTACCTTC.

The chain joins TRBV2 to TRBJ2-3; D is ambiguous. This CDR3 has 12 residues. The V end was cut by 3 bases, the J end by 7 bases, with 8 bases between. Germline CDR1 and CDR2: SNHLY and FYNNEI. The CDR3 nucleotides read TGTGCCAGCAGTGAGGGTCAACATACGCAGTATTTT. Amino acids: CASSEGQHTQYF.

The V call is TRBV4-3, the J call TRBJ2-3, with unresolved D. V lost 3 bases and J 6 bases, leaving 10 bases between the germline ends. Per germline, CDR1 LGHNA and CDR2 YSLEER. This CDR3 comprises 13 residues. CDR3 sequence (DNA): TGCGCCAGCAGCCAGTCCATTCTGGATACGCAGTATTTT. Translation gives CASSQSILDTQYF.

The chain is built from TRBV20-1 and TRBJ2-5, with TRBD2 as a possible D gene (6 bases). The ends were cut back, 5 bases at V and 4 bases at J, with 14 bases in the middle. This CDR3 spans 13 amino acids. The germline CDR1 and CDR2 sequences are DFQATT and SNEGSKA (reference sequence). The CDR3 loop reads CSAPNLGGETQYF. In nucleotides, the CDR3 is TGCAGTGCTCCTAATCTGGGGGGAGAGACCCAGTACTTC.

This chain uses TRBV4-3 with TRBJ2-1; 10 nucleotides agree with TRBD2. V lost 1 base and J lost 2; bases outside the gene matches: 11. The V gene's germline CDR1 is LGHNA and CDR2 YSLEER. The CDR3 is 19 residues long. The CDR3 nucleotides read TGCGCCAGCAGCCAAGGACCGGGACTAGCGTGGGCTACCTACAATGAGCAGTTCTTC. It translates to CASSQGPGLAWATYNEQFF.